The rows below give T cell receptor beta chains drawn from one sample of a study of blood T cells in healthy people across ages. TCRdb independently ran MiXCR on the 5' RACE reads; one entry per CDR3 protein. The sample includes 800,000 or so distinct CDR3 sequences, roughly 25% seen only once; the top ten take under 4.5%. This sample was shared with a second study, whose subject was T cells of mothers and their children.

The sample comprised blood. The source is a boy younger than 18 in good health. Each CDR3 is given with its conserved first and last residue. Fields, in order: CDR3 length, V gene, J gene, clone size, D gene, CDR3 DNA, CDR3 protein. The D gene is left open where the match is weak. Some rows mark clone size as missing; the rest say once, few, many or name a class of expanded clone.

length: 15; V: TRBV4-3; J: TRBJ2-1; size: few; D: .; DNA: TGCGCCAGCAGCCAAGATAAGAGCTCCTACAATGAGCAGTTCTTC; CDR3: CASSQDKSSYNEQFF
length: 15; V: TRBV5-1; J: TRBJ2-6; size: .; D: .; DNA: TGCGCCAGCAGCTCTTGGGTGCCTGGGGCCAACGTCCTGACTTTC; CDR3: CASSSWVPGANVLTF
length: 14; V: TRBV29-1; J: TRBJ2-5; size: many; D: TRBD2; DNA: TGCAGCGTCGATAGCGGGAGTAGGGCTGAGACCCAGTACTTC; CDR3: CSVDSGSRAETQYF
length: 16; V: TRBV20-1; J: TRBJ2-7; size: .; D: TRBD2; DNA: TGCAGTGCTAGAGATCCGGTTGGGACTAACGGTTACGAGCAGTACTTC; CDR3: CSARDPVGTNGYEQYF
length: 16; V: TRBV2; J: TRBJ2-1; size: .; D: TRBD2; DNA: TGTGCCAGCAGTGAGGGACTAGCGGGGGGGCACGATGAGCAGTTCTTC; CDR3: CASSEGLAGGHDEQFF
length: 13; V: TRBV10-3; J: TRBJ1-1; size: few; D: .; DNA: TGTGCCATCACAATGGACGGAAACACTGAAGCTTTCTTT; CDR3: CAITMDGNTEAFF
length: 13; V: TRBV11-3; J: TRBJ2-2; size: .; D: .; DNA: TGTGCCAGCAGCCGCGCGTCGGACGGGGAGCTGTTTTTT; CDR3: CASSRASDGELFF
length: 15; V: TRBV9; J: TRBJ2-3; size: .; D: .; DNA: TGTGCCAGCAGCGCATACGACTCTTACACAGATACGCAGTATTTT; CDR3: CASSAYDSYTDTQYF
length: 16; V: TRBV12-3/TRBV12-4; J: TRBJ1-2; size: .; D: .; DNA: TGTGCCAGCAGTGTATTCCGGACGAACGGAGACTATGGCTACACCTTC; CDR3: CASSVFRTNGDYGYTF
length: 15; V: TRBV12-3/TRBV12-4; J: TRBJ2-1; size: .; D: TRBD2; DNA: TGTGCCAGCAGCCCCAGCGGGGGGGCTTTCAATGAGCAGTTCTTC; CDR3: CASSPSGGAFNEQFF
length: 17; V: TRBV4-3; J: TRBJ2-5; size: .; D: TRBD2; DNA: TGCGCCAGCAGCCAAGACTCGGGTAGCGGGAGGCAAGAGACCCAGTACTTC; CDR3: CASSQDSGSGRQETQYF
length: 17; V: TRBV9; J: TRBJ2-3; size: .; D: .; DNA: TGTGCCAGCAGCGAGGGGGTCCTAGCCCCGTTCACAGATACGCAGTATTTT; CDR3: CASSEGVLAPFTDTQYF
length: 14; V: TRBV27; J: TRBJ2-2; size: .; D: .; DNA: TGTGCCAGCAGATTGCAGGAGCACACCGGGGAGCTGTTTTTT; CDR3: CASRLQEHTGELFF
length: 16; V: TRBV7-9; J: TRBJ2-3; size: few; D: .; DNA: TGTGCCAGCAGCTTTTTTAAGCTGGCGAGCACAGATACGCAGTATTTT; CDR3: CASSFFKLASTDTQYF
length: 16; V: TRBV4-3; J: TRBJ2-1; size: many; D: TRBD2; DNA: TGCGCCAGCAGCCAAGGGACTAGCGGGGTCTACAATGAGCAGTTCTTC; CDR3: CASSQGTSGVYNEQFF
length: 14; V: TRBV4-1; J: TRBJ2-5; size: .; D: .; DNA: TGCGCCAGCAGCCAATGGGAGTACCAAGAGACCCAGTACTTC; CDR3: CASSQWEYQETQYF
length: 11; V: TRBV7-2; J: TRBJ1-1; size: few; D: .; DNA: TGTGGAGTACGGGGAAGCCCTGAAGCTTTCTTT; CDR3: CGVRGSPEAFF
length: 16; V: TRBV5-1; J: TRBJ1-1; size: .; D: .; DNA: TGCGCCAGCAGCCCATGGGCCGCGGTGGAGAACACTGAAGCTTTCTTT; CDR3: CASSPWAAVENTEAFF
length: 16; V: TRBV4-1; J: TRBJ2-1; size: .; D: .; DNA: TGCGCCAGCAGCCAAGATGGCCAGTTAACCTACAATGAGCAGTTCTTC; CDR3: CASSQDGQLTYNEQFF
length: 12; V: TRBV4-2; J: TRBJ1-4; size: few; D: .; DNA: TGTGCCAGCAGCCAAGAACTCGGAAAACTGTTTTTT; CDR3: CASSQELGKLFF
length: 15; V: TRBV11-3; J: TRBJ2-5; size: .; D: .; DNA: TGTGCCAGCAGCTCTGTCGGGGACAACCAAGAGACCCAGTACTTC; CDR3: CASSSVGDNQETQYF
length: 13; V: TRBV6-2/TRBV6-3; J: TRBJ1-2; size: .; D: .; DNA: TGTGCCAGCAGTTTGACATCTAACTATGGCTACACCTTC; CDR3: CASSLTSNYGYTF
length: 19; V: TRBV7-9; J: TRBJ2-3; size: few; D: TRBD2; DNA: TGTGCCAGCAGCTTTCCTTCTTCATCGACTAGCGGGACCACAGATACGCAGTATTTT; CDR3: CASSFPSSSTSGTTDTQYF
length: 14; V: TRBV29-1; J: TRBJ2-7; size: few; D: .; DNA: TGCAGCGTTCTCCGGGACGGCAGCTCCTACGAGCAGTACTTC; CDR3: CSVLRDGSSYEQYF
length: 11; V: TRBV29-1; J: TRBJ2-4; size: .; D: .; DNA: TGCAGCGTGCTGGGGGAAAACATTCAGTACTTC; CDR3: CSVLGENIQYF
length: 15; V: TRBV11-2; J: TRBJ2-7; size: many; D: .; DNA: TGTGCCAGCAGCCCCACCGCGGGGAGCTCCTACGAGCAGTACTTC; CDR3: CASSPTAGSSYEQYF
length: 16; V: TRBV28; J: TRBJ2-2; size: .; D: .; DNA: TGTGCCAGCAGCAACCAACGGACGGGCGCCCCCGGGGAGCTGTTTTTT; CDR3: CASSNQRTGAPGELFF
length: 14; V: TRBV5-1; J: TRBJ1-4; size: .; D: TRBD1; DNA: TGCGCCAGCGGAACCGGGACAGCTAATGAAAAACTGTTTTTT; CDR3: CASGTGTANEKLFF
length: 13; V: TRBV7-3; J: TRBJ2-2; size: .; D: .; DNA: TGTGCCAGCAGCTTAACTCTAGCCGGGGAGCTGTTTTTT; CDR3: CASSLTLAGELFF
length: 15; V: TRBV27; J: TRBJ2-3; size: .; D: .; DNA: TGTGCCAGCAGCTACCAGGGGGGATCCACAGATACGCAGTATTTT; CDR3: CASSYQGGSTDTQYF
length: 13; V: TRBV20-1; J: TRBJ2-7; size: few; D: TRBD2; DNA: TGCAGTGCCAGGACTAGAAACGCCTACGAGCAGTACTTC; CDR3: CSARTRNAYEQYF
length: 12; V: TRBV28; J: TRBJ1-6; size: .; D: TRBD1; DNA: TGTGCCAGCGTGTCAGGGGGCTCACCCCTCCACTTT; CDR3: CASVSGGSPLHF
length: 14; V: TRBV28; J: TRBJ2-5; size: .; D: .; DNA: TGTGCCAGCAGGCTAAGGACAGTGCGGGAGACCCAGTACTTC; CDR3: CASRLRTVRETQYF
length: 16; V: TRBV12-3/TRBV12-4; J: TRBJ1-6; size: .; D: .; DNA: TGTGCCAGCAGTCTCAACCCGGGGCAGGGTGGATCACCCCTCCACTTT; CDR3: CASSLNPGQGGSPLHF
length: 15; V: TRBV5-5; J: TRBJ2-6; size: few; D: .; DNA: TGTGCCAGCAGCTTTGGATACACTGGGGCCAACGTCCTGACTTTC; CDR3: CASSFGYTGANVLTF
length: 15; V: TRBV7-9; J: TRBJ2-7; size: .; D: .; DNA: TGTGCCAGCAGCTCGCCTGAGACAGGGAGGCAGGAGCAGTACTTC; CDR3: CASSSPETGRQEQYF
length: 15; V: TRBV2; J: TRBJ1-1; size: .; D: .; DNA: TGTGCCAGCAGTGAAGGGTTAGGGGGGCGCCTGGTCGCTTTCTTT; CDR3: CASSEGLGGRLVAFF
length: 15; V: TRBV4-3; J: TRBJ2-3; size: few; D: .; DNA: TGCGCCAGCAGCCAAGATTGGCAGGGAATGGATACGCAGTATTTT; CDR3: CASSQDWQGMDTQYF
length: 16; V: TRBV20-1; J: TRBJ2-7; size: .; D: .; DNA: TGCAGTGCTAGAGATCTGTACGGCGCGGCAACCTACGAGCAGTACTTC; CDR3: CSARDLYGAATYEQYF
length: 13; V: TRBV29-1; J: TRBJ2-1; size: few; D: .; DNA: TGCAGCGTCTCAGGGAGGATACGGAATGAGCAGTTCTTC; CDR3: CSVSGRIRNEQFF
length: 14; V: TRBV20-1; J: TRBJ2-2; size: .; D: .; DNA: TGCAGTGCTAGAGTAGGCCCTAACACCGGGGAGCTGTTTTTT; CDR3: CSARVGPNTGELFF
length: 15; V: TRBV4-1; J: TRBJ1-5; size: .; D: TRBD1; DNA: TGCGCCAGCAGCCAAGCTACAGGGGAAAATCAGCCCCAGCATTTT; CDR3: CASSQATGENQPQHF
length: 15; V: TRBV5-1; J: TRBJ2-5; size: .; D: .; DNA: TGCGCCAGCAGCCTGAGTTGGACAGACCAAGAGACCCAGTACTTC; CDR3: CASSLSWTDQETQYF
length: 15; V: TRBV6-8; J: TRBJ2-1; size: .; D: .; DNA: TGTGCCAGCAGTTATCTTAGGATCCCCAACAATGAGCAGTTCTTC; CDR3: CASSYLRIPNNEQFF
length: 15; V: TRBV27; J: TRBJ2-5; size: few; D: .; DNA: TGTGCCAGCAGCTTCGGCAGGGGCGGCCAAGAGACCCAGTACTTC; CDR3: CASSFGRGGQETQYF
length: 12; V: TRBV12-3/TRBV12-4; J: TRBJ2-1; size: .; D: TRBD1; DNA: TGTGCCAGCAGACAGGGGCTCCATGAGCAGTTCTTC; CDR3: CASRQGLHEQFF
length: 16; V: TRBV27; J: TRBJ1-1; size: .; D: TRBD1; DNA: TGTGCCAGCAGTTCGGAAGGTTATACAGGGGGCACTGAAGCTTTCTTT; CDR3: CASSSEGYTGGTEAFF
length: 15; V: TRBV25-1; J: TRBJ2-7; size: few; D: .; DNA: TGTGCCAGCAGTATCGGTGCCAGGGTTAACTACGAGCAGTACTTC; CDR3: CASSIGARVNYEQYF
length: 15; V: TRBV2; J: TRBJ2-1; size: .; D: TRBD2; DNA: TGTGCCAGCAGGGGGGGACTAGCGGGGGACGATGAGCAGTTCTTC; CDR3: CASRGGLAGDDEQFF
length: 14; V: TRBV7-9; J: TRBJ2-7; size: few; D: .; DNA: TGTGCCAGCAGCTATCCTACAGGTTCCTACGAGCAGTACTTC; CDR3: CASSYPTGSYEQYF
length: 14; V: TRBV27; J: TRBJ2-7; size: .; D: TRBD1; DNA: TGTGCCAGCAGTTTAACCTCCGGGACAGACGAGCAGTACTTC; CDR3: CASSLTSGTDEQYF
length: 14; V: TRBV9; J: TRBJ2-7; size: few; D: .; DNA: TGTGCCAGCAGCGTAGTCGGCGAAAAATGCGAGCAGTACTTC; CDR3: CASSVVGEKCEQYF